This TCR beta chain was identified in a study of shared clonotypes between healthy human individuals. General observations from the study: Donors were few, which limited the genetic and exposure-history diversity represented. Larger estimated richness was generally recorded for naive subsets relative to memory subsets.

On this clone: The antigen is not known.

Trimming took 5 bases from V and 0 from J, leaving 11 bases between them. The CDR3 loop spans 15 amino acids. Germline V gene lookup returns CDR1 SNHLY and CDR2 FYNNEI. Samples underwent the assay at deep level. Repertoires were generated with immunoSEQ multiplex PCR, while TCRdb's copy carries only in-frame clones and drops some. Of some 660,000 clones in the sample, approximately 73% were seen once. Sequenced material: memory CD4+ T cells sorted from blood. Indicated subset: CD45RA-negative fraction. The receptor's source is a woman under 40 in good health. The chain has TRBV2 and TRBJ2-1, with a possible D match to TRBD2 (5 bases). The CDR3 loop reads CASSLVGSSYNEQFF. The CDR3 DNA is TGTGCCAGCAGTTTGGTAGGGAGCTCCTACAATGAGCAGTTCTTC.